The 18 T cell receptor beta chains listed next were all sequenced from one sample in a study of blood T cell repertoires in COVID-19. The repertoire was sequenced with immunoSEQ multiplex PCR; TCRdb's copy has only in-frame clones and lacks some. Here the sample spans 55,000 to 85,000 clones, about 88% being singletons. Sequencing used peripheral blood. The receptors stem from a human donor in a cohort sampled during active COVID-19.

The chain couples TRBV5-6 to TRBJ1-3; 7 nucleotides match TRBD1. The CDR3 extends over 13 amino acids. The germline V gene encodes CDR1 SGHDT and CDR2 YYEEEE. The V gene end was trimmed by 2 bases and the J gene end by 12 bases; junction bases not matched to a gene: 8. Here the CDR3 reads CASSFKGASDIYF. The CDR3 DNA follows: TGTGCCAGCAGCTTTAAGGGGGCGTCAGACATATATTTT.

The chain has TRBV5-1 and TRBJ2-2; 11 bases map to TRBD2. Per germline, CDR1 SGHRS and CDR2 YFSETQ. The CDR3 length is 16 residues. Losses at the gene ends were 5 bases for V and 1 base for J; bases not matched to a gene: 4. The chain's CDR3 is CASRTTSGMNTGELFF. In DNA form, the CDR3 reads TGCGCCAGCAGAACGACTAGCGGGATGAACACCGGGGAGCTGTTTTTT.

J is TRBJ1-2 and V is TRBV7-6; 7 nucleotides match TRBD1. The CDR3 is 15 amino acids. The junction had 4 bases not matched to a gene; V was cut back by 3 bases and J by 0 bases. Germline V gives CDR1 SGHVS, CDR2 FNYEAQ. CDR3: CASSLGTASNYGYTF. In nucleotides, the CDR3 is TGTGCCAGCAGCTTGGGGACAGCGTCTAACTATGGCTACACCTTC.

This rearrangement joins TRBV11-1 to TRBJ2-1; perhaps TRBD2 as D (6 bases). The CDR3 extends over 14 amino acids. V lost 0 bases and J 10 bases, leaving 13 bases between the germline ends. CDR1 and CDR2 from the germline V gene are SGHAT and FQDESV (reference sequence). This CDR3 is CASSLAGRDTEQFF. As DNA, the CDR3 is TGTGCCAGCAGCTTAGCGGGGCGGGATACCGAGCAGTTCTTC.

This chain links TRBV5-4 with TRBJ2-5; D unclear. The CDR3 spans 14 residues. Trimming stripped 1 base from V and 2 bases from J, with 9 bases between. CDR1 and CDR2 (germline): SGHNT, YYREEE (reference sequence). Written as DNA, the CDR3 is TGTGCCAGCAGCTTGATGGGCTTACAAGAGACCCAGTACTTC. It encodes CASSLMGLQETQYF. The full variable domain, in which reference TRBV5-4 and TRBJ2-5 provide the parts outside the CDR3, is ETGVTQSPTHLIKTRGQQVTLRCSSQSGHNTVSWYQQALGQGPQFIFQYYREEENGRGNFPPRFSGLQFPNYSSELNVNALELDDSALYLCASSLMGLQETQYFGPGTRLLVL.

This rearrangement joins TRBV4-3 to TRBJ2-1, with D possibly being TRBD2 (5 bases). V gave up 0 bases and J gave up 10 bases, with 13 bases separating them. CDR1 is LGHNA, CDR2 YSLEER, per germline. The CDR3 loop spans 14 amino acids. The CDR3 DNA sequence: TGCGCCAGCAGCCAAGACAGGAGGTGGATAGAGCAGTTCTTC. It codes for CASSQDRRWIEQFF.

This rearrangement joins TRBV4-1 to TRBJ1-5; 7 nucleotides agree with TRBD1. This CDR3 has 17 amino acids. The V gene end was trimmed by 4 bases and the J gene end by 0 bases; junction bases not matched to a gene: 9. Germline CDR1 is MGHRA and CDR2 is YSYEKL. The CDR3 coding sequence is TGCGCCAGCAGCCCCGACAGGGTCCCGTTTAGCAATCAGCCCCAGCATTTT. It yields the protein CASSPDRVPFSNQPQHF.

In its sample, this clone was seen once. The chain is built from TRBV6-5 and TRBJ2-2; 11 bases map to TRBD1. With V trimmed by 6 bases and J by 6 bases, 3 bases remained unmatched. The CDR3 consists of 14 residues. Germline V lookup: CDR1 MNHEY, CDR2 SVGAGI. For the CDR3, the DNA is TGTGCCAGCAGGCAGGGACAGGGGGCCGGGGAGCTGTTTTTT. Translated, it gives CASRQGQGAGELFF.

The chain uses TRBV7-2 and TRBJ1-2; D ambiguous. From germline, CDR1 is SGHTA and CDR2 FQGNSA. There are 14 residues in the CDR3. V was trimmed by 1 base and J by 8 bases, leaving 14 bases between them. The CDR3 DNA is TGTGCCAGCAGCTTAGGGGCAACCTCGGAAGGCTACACCTTC. Translated: CASSLGATSEGYTF.

The chain recombines TRBV21-1 with TRBJ1-6; the table's D gene call, TRBD1, was not cross checked with the DNA. TRBV21-1 is labeled a pseudogene. The CDR3 contains 18 residues. CDR3 DNA: TGTGCCAGCAGCAAGAAAGGCAGGGCCAGGAAAAAGGGTTCACCCCTCCACTTT. Translating gives CASSKKGRARKKGSPLHF.

This clone was found a few times. V usage is TRBV5-4 and J usage is TRBJ2-7, with D possibly TRBD2 on 5 matching bases. Trimming left V 0 bases short and J 0 bases short, with 7 bases between. The CDR3 runs 14 residues. Germline V gene data show CDR1 as SGHNT and CDR2 as YYREEE (reference sequence). CDR3 sequence reads: CASSLAGDSYEQYF. The CDR3 nucleotides are TGTGCCAGCAGCTTGGCCGGGGACTCCTACGAGCAGTACTTC.

V gene TRBV28 combines with J gene TRBJ1-6, with TRBD1 matching 7 bases. The CDR3 is made up of 13 amino acids. Germline assignment: CDR1 MDHEN and CDR2 SYDVKM. With 6 bases clipped from V and 6 bases from J, the junction kept 2 bases outside the gene matches. In DNA form, the CDR3 reads TGTGCCAGCAGCCGGGACAGTAATTCACCCCTCCACTTT. Encoded protein: CASSRDSNSPLHF.

J is TRBJ1-5 and V is TRBV19, with TRBD1 matching 7 bases. The CDR3 totals 15 residues. The V and J ends lost 5 bases and 4 bases, in that order; junction bases with no gene match: 8. The germline V gene has CDR1 LNHDA and CDR2 SQIVND (reference sequence). The CDR3 coding sequence is TGTGCCAGTAGTGTTTTGACAGGGAATAATCAGCCCCAGCATTTT. It translates to CASSVLTGNNQPQHF. The complete variable domain, with remaining parts taken from reference TRBV19 and TRBJ1-5, reads DGGITQSPKYLFRKEGQNVTLSCEQNLNHDAMYWYRQDPGQGLRLIYYSQIVNDFQKGDIAEGYSVSREKKESFPLTVTSAQKNPTAFYLCASSVLTGNNQPQHFGDGTRLSIL.

The V call is TRBV7-2, the J call TRBJ2-3; D may be TRBD1 (5 bases). CDR1 SGHTA and CDR2 FQGNSA come from the germline V gene. The CDR3 spans 12 residues. V lost 5 bases to trimming and J lost 3 bases, with 6 bases between them. The CDR3 protein is CASSPGTDTQYF. The CDR3 region has the DNA TGTGCCAGCAGCCCAGGGACAGATACGCAGTATTTT. Complete variable domain (other parts from reference TRBV7-2 and TRBJ2-3): GAGVSQSPSNKVTEKGKDVELRCDPISGHTALYWYRQSLGQGLEFLIYFQGNSAPDKSGLPSDRFSAERTGGSVSTLTIQRTQQEDSAVYLCASSPGTDTQYFGPGTRLTVL.

V and J are TRBV11-2 and TRBJ2-7, with D unresolved. Per the germline V gene, CDR1 is SGHAT and CDR2 is FQNNGV. Trimming left V 2 bases short and J 2 bases short, with 13 bases between. There are 15 residues in the CDR3. For the CDR3, the DNA is TGTGCCAGCAGCTTACTGAGACAAAGAGCCTACGAGCAGTACTTC. Encoded protein: CASSLLRQRAYEQYF.

This clone was recorded only once. This chain connects TRBV5-4 to TRBJ2-5; D is unclear. CDR1 and CDR2 (germline): SGHNT, YYREEE (reference sequence). This CDR3 spans 14 amino acids. Deletions cut 4 bases from V and 5 bases from J, with 15 bases between. The CDR3 here is CASSQAGSRETQYF. The CDR3, as DNA: TGTGCCAGCAGCCAGGCCGGATCCCGGGAGACCCAGTACTTC.

J is TRBJ2-3 and V is TRBV9, with a weak D call TRBD2 (6 bases). This CDR3 has 14 residues. Germline assignment: CDR1 SGDLS and CDR2 YYNGEE. V gave up 1 base and J gave up 4 bases, with 10 bases separating them. CDR3 DNA sequence: TGTGCCAGCAGCGTAACGGGGGTAGCAGATACGCAGTATTTT. It translates to CASSVTGVADTQYF.

The rearrangement links TRBV6-1 to TRBJ1-4; possibly TRBD1 for D (6 bases). Trimming left V 1 base short and J 0 bases short, with 18 bases between. The CDR3 contains 19 residues. The germline CDR1 and CDR2 sequences are MNHNS and SASEGT. Here the CDR3 reads CASSEGYGGAETTNEKLFF. In DNA, the CDR3 is TGTGCCAGCAGTGAAGGTTATGGGGGGGCAGAAACAACTAATGAAAAACTGTTTTTT.